The sequence of this TCR beta chain was determined in a study of PD-1 blockade in classical Hodgkin lymphoma. On this clone: Its target is unknown.

Specified time point: cycle 4 day 1 (C4D1), after 6 weeks of nivolumab. Exposure to brentuximab vedotin varied, and each patient had relapsed following autologous stem cell transplantation. Magnetic negative selection was used to purify CD4+ T cells from PBMCs that had been thawed. Study-level results: At C4D1, TCR diversity had climbed significantly for CD4+ cells, though not for CD8+ cells. Diminished baseline TCR diversity has been reported in newly diagnosed patients relative to healthy donors. Why the repertoires differ is still unclear, perhaps disease activity or prior therapy.

Germline V CDR1 and CDR2: SQVTM, ANQGSEA. The CDR3 consists of 12 residues. The V end was cut by 7 bases, the J end by 7 bases, with 16 bases between. The assay was immunoSEQ multiplex PCR, and TCRdb's table has in-frame clones only and misses some. The sample gives around 31,000 clones, around four fifths of which show up once; roughly 0.75% is in the top ten. This chain connects TRBV29-1 to TRBJ2-5; no clear D gene. Here the sequenced sample was CD4+ T cells from blood, taken before the fourth cycle of nivolumab. The origin of this receptor is a human donor with classical Hodgkin lymphoma. The chain's CDR3 is CSAGNNVGTQYF. For the CDR3, the DNA is TGCAGCGCTGGAAACAACGTTGGGACCCAGTACTTC.